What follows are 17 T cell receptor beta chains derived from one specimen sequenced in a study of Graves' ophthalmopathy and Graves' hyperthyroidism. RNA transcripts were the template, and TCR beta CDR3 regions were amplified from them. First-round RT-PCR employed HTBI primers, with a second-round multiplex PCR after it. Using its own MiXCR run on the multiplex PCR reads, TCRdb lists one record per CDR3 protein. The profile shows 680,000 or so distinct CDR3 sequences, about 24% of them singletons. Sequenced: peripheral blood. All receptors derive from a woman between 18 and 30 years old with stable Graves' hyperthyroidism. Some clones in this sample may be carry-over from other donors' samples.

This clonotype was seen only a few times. The CDR3 DNA is TGCGCCAGCAGCTTGGTTGCAGGGGGGAACCAGCCCCAGCATTTT. As protein: CASSLVAGGNQPQHF. The V gene is TRBV5-1, the J gene TRBJ1-5; 7 bases agree with TRBD1. Germline-derived CDR1 and CDR2 are SGHRS and YFSETQ. The CDR3 length is 15 residues. J was trimmed by 7 bases and V by 0 bases; bases with no gene match: 7.

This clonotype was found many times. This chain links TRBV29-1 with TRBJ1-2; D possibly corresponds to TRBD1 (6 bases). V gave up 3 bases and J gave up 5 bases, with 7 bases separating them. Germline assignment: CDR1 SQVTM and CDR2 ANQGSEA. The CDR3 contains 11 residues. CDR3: CSVERGYGYTF. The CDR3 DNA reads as TGCAGCGTTGAGAGGGGGTATGGCTACACCTTC.

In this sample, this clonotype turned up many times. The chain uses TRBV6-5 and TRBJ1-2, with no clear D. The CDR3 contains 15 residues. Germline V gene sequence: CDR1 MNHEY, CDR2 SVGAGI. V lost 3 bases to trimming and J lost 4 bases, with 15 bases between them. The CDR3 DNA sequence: TGTGCCAGCAGTTATTCCCACCGTGGCGCCTATGGCTACACCTTC. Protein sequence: CASSYSHRGAYGYTF.

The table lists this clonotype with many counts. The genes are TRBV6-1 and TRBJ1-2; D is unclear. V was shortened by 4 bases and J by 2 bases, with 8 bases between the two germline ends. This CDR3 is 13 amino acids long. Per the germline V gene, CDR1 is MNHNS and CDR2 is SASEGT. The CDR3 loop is CASSGTANYGYTF. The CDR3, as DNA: TGTGCCAGCAGTGGAACGGCAAACTATGGCTACACCTTC.

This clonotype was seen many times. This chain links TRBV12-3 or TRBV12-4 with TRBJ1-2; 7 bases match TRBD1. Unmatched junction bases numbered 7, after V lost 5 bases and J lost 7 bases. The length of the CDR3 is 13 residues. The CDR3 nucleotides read TGTGCCAGCAGTCCCGGGACAGATGGTGGCTACACCTTC. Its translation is CASSPGTDGGYTF.

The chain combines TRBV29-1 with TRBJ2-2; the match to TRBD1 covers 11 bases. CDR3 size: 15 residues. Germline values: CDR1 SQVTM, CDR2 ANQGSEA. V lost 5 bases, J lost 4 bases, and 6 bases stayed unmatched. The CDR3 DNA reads TGCAGCGTTCGTACCGGGACAGGGGGCACCGGGGAGCTGTTTTTT. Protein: CSVRTGTGGTGELFF.

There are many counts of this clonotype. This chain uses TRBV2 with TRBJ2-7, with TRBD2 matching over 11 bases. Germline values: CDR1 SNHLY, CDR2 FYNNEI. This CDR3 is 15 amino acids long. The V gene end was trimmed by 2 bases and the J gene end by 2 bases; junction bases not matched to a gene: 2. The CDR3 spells CASSESTSGAYEQYF. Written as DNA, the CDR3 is TGTGCCAGCAGTGAATCGACTAGCGGGGCCTACGAGCAGTACTTC.

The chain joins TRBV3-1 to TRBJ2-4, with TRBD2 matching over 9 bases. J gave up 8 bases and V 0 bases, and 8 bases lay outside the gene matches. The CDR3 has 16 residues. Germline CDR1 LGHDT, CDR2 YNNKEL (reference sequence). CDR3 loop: CASSQEYAGGRDIQYF. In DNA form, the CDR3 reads TGTGCCAGCAGCCAAGAGTACGCGGGGGGGCGTGACATTCAGTACTTC.

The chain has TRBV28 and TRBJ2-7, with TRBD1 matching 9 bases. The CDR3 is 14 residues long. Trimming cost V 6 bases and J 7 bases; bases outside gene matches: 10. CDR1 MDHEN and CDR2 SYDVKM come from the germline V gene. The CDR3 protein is CASSTRDRGVEQYF. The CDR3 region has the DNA TGTGCCAGCAGCACCCGCGACAGGGGGGTTGAGCAGTACTTC.

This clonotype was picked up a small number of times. The CDR3 region is CASSLGTLNQPQHF. The CDR3 coding sequence is TGTGCCAGCAGTCTCGGGACTCTCAATCAGCCCCAGCATTTT. The chain uses TRBV27 and TRBJ1-5, with a weak D call TRBD1 (5 bases). With 5 bases removed from V and 3 bases from J, the gap between germline ends came to 11 bases. The length of the CDR3 is 14 residues. Germline V gene data show CDR1 as MNHEY and CDR2 as SMNVEV (reference sequence).

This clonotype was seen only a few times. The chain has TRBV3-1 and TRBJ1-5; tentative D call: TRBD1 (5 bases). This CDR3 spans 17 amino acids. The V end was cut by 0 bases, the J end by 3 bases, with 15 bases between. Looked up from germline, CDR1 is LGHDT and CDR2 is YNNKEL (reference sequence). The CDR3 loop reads CASSQDPAQGLNQPQHF. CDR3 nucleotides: TGTGCCAGCAGCCAAGATCCTGCCCAGGGCCTCAATCAGCCCCAGCATTTT.

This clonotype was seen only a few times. As DNA, the CDR3 is TGTGCCAGCAGAATCACGCAGGGTAGCGGCTACACCTTC. Residues: CASRITQGSGYTF. The gene calls are TRBV6-1 and TRBJ1-2, with D possibly matching TRBD1 (5 bases). The CDR3 length is 13 residues. CDR1 MNHNS and CDR2 SASEGT come from the germline V gene. V was cut by 6 bases and J by 8 bases, with 16 bases left in between.

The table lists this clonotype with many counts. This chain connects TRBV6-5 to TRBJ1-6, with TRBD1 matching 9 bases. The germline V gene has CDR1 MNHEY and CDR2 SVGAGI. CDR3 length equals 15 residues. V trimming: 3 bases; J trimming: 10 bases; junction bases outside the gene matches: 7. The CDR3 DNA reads TGTGCCAGCAGTTATACCGGGACAGGGACCTCACCCCTCCACTTT. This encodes CASSYTGTGTSPLHF.

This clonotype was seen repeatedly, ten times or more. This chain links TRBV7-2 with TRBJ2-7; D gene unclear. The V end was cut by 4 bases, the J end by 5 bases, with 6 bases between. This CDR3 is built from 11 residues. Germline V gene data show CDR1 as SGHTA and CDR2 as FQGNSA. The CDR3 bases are TGTGCCAGCAGCTCGTTCCACGAGCAGTACTTC. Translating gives CASSSFHEQYF.

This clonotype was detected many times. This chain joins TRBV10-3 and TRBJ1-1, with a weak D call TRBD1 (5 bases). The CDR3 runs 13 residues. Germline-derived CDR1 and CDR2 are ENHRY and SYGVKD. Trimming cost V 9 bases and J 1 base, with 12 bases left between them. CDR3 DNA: TGTGCCATTTTAGGACAACCGAACACTGAAGCTTTCTTT. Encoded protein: CAILGQPNTEAFF.

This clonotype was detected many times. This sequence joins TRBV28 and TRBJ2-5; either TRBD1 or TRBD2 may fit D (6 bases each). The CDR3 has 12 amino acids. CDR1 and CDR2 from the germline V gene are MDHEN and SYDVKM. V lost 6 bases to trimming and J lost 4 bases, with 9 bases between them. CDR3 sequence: CASRGGLETQYF. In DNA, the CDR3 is TGTGCCAGCAGAGGGGGGCTAGAGACCCAGTACTTC.

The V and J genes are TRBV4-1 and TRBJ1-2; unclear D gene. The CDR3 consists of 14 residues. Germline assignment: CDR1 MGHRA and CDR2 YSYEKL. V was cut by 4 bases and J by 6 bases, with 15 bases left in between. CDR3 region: CASSRLGPRDGYTF. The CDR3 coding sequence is TGCGCCAGCAGCCGCCTCGGGCCACGGGATGGCTACACCTTC.